This TCR beta chain appears in the sequencing data of a study of cytomegalovirus exposure and HLA in healthy donors. Germline CDR1 is SGHDT and CDR2 is YYEEEE. This CDR3 comprises 16 residues. Trimming removed 3 bases from V and 1 base from J; junction bases left unmatched: 8. The study ran its PCR with 60 Vbeta and 13 Jbeta primers. Libraries were prepared by immunoSEQ multiplex PCR; TCRdb keeps only in-frame clonotypes and omits some of them. The repertoire includes some 38,000 clones, 45% to 55% of them detected once, and 6.2% sits in the top ten. The sample was PBMCs. J is TRBJ1-1 and V is TRBV5-6; 8 bases line up with TRBD1. The source is a middle-aged woman in good health and CMV-seropositive. In DNA form, the CDR3 reads TGTGCCAGCAGCTCCCTCGCAGGGGGCAAGAACACTGAAGCTTTCTTT. Its translation: CASSSLAGGKNTEAFF.